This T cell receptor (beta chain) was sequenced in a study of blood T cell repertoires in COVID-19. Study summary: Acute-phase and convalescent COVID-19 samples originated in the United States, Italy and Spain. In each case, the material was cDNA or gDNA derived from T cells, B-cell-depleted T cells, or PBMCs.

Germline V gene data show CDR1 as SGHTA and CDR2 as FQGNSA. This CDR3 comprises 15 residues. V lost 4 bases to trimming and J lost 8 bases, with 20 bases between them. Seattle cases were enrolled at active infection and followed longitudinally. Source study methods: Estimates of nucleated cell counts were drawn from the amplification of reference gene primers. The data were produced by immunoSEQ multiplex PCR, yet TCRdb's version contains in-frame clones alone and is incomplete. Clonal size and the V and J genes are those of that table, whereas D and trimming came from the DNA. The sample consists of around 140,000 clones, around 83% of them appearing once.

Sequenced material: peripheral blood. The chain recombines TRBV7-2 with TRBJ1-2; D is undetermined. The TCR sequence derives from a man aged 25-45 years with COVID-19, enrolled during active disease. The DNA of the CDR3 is TGTGCCAGCAGCTCTTACCAAACGGCCGAGAGGGGCTACACCTTC. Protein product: CASSSYQTAERGYTF.